The present T cell receptor (beta chain) was sequenced within a study of shared clonotypes between healthy human individuals. As for the study in general: A couple of women and a few men aged 18 to 49 made up the donors. Study outcomes and limitations: A reduction in generation probabilities was seen for non-shared clonotypes relative to those shared by all four donors.

An even split of each subset's genomic DNA across several immunoSEQ plates was performed. In the original processing: Filtering differed for immunoSEQ, which gave only junction sequences without quality scores. Assay: immunoSEQ multiplex PCR; the TCRdb copy retains only in-frame clones and omits some. Clonal size and the V and J genes are those of that table, whereas D and trimming came from the DNA. The top ten clones hold 1% to 1.3% of a sample with some 2 million clones, about 95% of them seen once. As regards this clone: Antigen unknown.

Naive CD8 cells, CD45RO-negative and positively selected for CCR7, excluded terminally differentiated effector memory CD45RA+ cells. This CDR3 is 16 amino acids long. Trimming cost V 3 bases and J 7 bases; bases outside gene matches: 6. CDR1 and CDR2 from the germline V gene are MNHEY and SVGAGI. The sequencing input was naive CD8+ T cells sorted from blood. The chain joins TRBV6-5 to TRBJ1-6, with 10 nucleotides matching TRBD1. The clonotype originates from a man between 18 and 29 years old in good health. The DNA of the CDR3 is TGTGCCAGCAGTTATTGGACAGGGGGACGAAATTCACCCCTCCACTTT. As protein: CASSYWTGGRNSPLHF.